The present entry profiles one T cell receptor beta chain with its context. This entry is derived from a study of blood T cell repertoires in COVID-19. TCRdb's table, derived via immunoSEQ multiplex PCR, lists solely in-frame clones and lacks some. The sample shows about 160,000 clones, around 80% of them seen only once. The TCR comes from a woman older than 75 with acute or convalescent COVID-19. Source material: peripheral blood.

CDR3 coding DNA: TGTGCCAGCTCACTGGGGACAGATTCCTACGAGCAGTACTTC. This gives the protein CASSLGTDSYEQYF. This chain links TRBV18 with TRBJ2-7, with 7 nucleotides matching TRBD1. Unmatched junction bases numbered 4, after V lost 4 bases and J lost 1 base. The CDR3 extends over 14 amino acids. Germline loops: CDR1 KGHSH, CDR2 LQKENI.